Shown below are 27 T cell receptor beta chains from a single sample sequenced in a study of shared clonotypes between healthy human individuals. Naive CD8 isolation took CD45RO-negative cells positively selected for CCR7 and excluded terminally differentiated effector memory CD45RA+ cells. TCRdb keeps only in-frame clones here, not all; method: immunoSEQ multiplex PCR. The sample lists approximately 2,000,000 clones; just under 95% were seen once. Sequencing used naive CD8+ T cells from PBMCs. All receptors derive from a man aged 18 to 35 in good health. Some clones in this sample may be carry-over from other donors' samples.

This chain connects TRBV4-1 to TRBJ2-1; D tentatively reads TRBD1 or TRBD2 (6 bases each). This CDR3 is built from 15 residues. CDR1 and CDR2 from the germline V gene are MGHRA and YSYEKL. V lost 1 base to trimming and J lost 10 bases, with 17 bases between them. This CDR3 reads CASSQGLGGSLEQFF. Here the CDR3 DNA reads TGCGCCAGCAGCCAAGGACTAGGGGGGTCGCTCGAGCAGTTCTTC.

This clone was seen a few times. The chain has TRBV29-1 and TRBJ1-1; D unclear. From germline, CDR1 is SQVTM and CDR2 ANQGSEA. Trimming removed 7 bases from V and 4 bases from J, with 10 bases in between. CDR3 size: 11 residues. DNA for the CDR3: TGCAGCGCCGCCTCAGGCACTGAAGCTTTCTTT. Protein product: CSAASGTEAFF.

This chain connects TRBV29-1 to TRBJ2-1; 8 bases line up with TRBD2. The CDR3 is made up of 18 amino acids. Germline V gene sequence: CDR1 SQVTM, CDR2 ANQGSEA. V shed 0 bases, J shed 0 bases, and the junction held 10 bases outside the gene matches. The CDR3 nucleotides are TGCAGCGTTGAAGAACGTATTAGCGGGACTATCTCCTACAATGAGCAGTTCTTC. It yields the protein CSVEERISGTISYNEQFF.

The rearrangement uses TRBV27 and TRBJ1-1; D might be TRBD1 (6 bases). CDR3 size: 15 residues. The germline CDR1 and CDR2 sequences are MNHEY and SMNVEV (reference sequence). V lost 2 bases, J lost 4 bases, and 14 bases lay in between. DNA for the CDR3: TGTGCCAGCAGTTTAGATCGGGGGCCTTTCACTGAAGCTTTCTTT. Encoded protein: CASSLDRGPFTEAFF.

The rearrangement uses TRBV19 and TRBJ2-7, with TRBD2 matching 7 bases. From germline, CDR1 is LNHDA and CDR2 SQIVND (reference sequence). With 3 bases clipped from V and 2 bases from J, the junction kept 4 bases outside the gene matches. There are 14 residues in the CDR3. The CDR3 bases are TGTGCCAGTAGTATGGTTGGGGGGGCCTACGAGCAGTACTTC. It yields the protein CASSMVGGAYEQYF.

The chain joins TRBV7-9 to TRBJ2-1; D is possibly TRBD2 (6 bases). This CDR3 spans 13 amino acids. CDR1 and CDR2 (germline): SEHNR, FQNEAQ (reference sequence). V shed 11 bases and J shed 1 base, with 12 bases lying between them. CDR3 in amino acids: CALLEGSYNEQFF. The CDR3, as DNA: TGTGCCCTCCTGGAGGGATCCTACAATGAGCAGTTCTTC.

The chain uses TRBV9 and TRBJ2-1; TRBD1 matches at 10 bases. Germline lookup yields CDR1 SGDLS and CDR2 YYNGEE. The CDR3 runs to 18 residues. After removal of 3 bases from V and 4 bases from J, the junction contained 13 bases not matched to a gene. The CDR3 nucleotides are TGTGCCAGCAGCGGGACAGGGGGGCGGGCCAAGGGTTACAATGAGCAGTTCTTC. It encodes CASSGTGGRAKGYNEQFF.

The V gene is TRBV19, the J gene TRBJ2-1, with 7 positions matching TRBD2. The CDR3 extends over 13 amino acids. V lost 3 bases and J lost 6; bases outside the gene matches: 2. In germline, CDR1 is LNHDA, CDR2 SQIVND (reference sequence). CDR3 nucleotides: TGTGCCAGTAGTATGACTAGCCCCAATGAGCAGTTCTTC. It translates to CASSMTSPNEQFF.

V gene TRBV19 combines with J gene TRBJ2-7; the D gene could be TRBD1 or TRBD2 (5 bases each). The CDR3 has 14 residues. Germline values: CDR1 LNHDA, CDR2 SQIVND (reference sequence). The V end lost 3 bases, the J end lost 5 bases, and 14 bases lay between the germline ends. CDR3 loop: CASSIGTLFHEQYF. The DNA of the CDR3 is TGTGCCAGTAGTATTGGGACCCTCTTCCACGAGCAGTACTTC.

The CDR3 reads CASSLFQPPPNEKLFF. CDR3 bases: TGTGCCAGCAGCTTATTTCAGCCACCGCCTAATGAAAAACTGTTTTTT. This chain links TRBV11-2 with TRBJ1-4; D unresolved. This CDR3 spans 16 amino acids. V was trimmed by 2 bases and J by 3 bases, leaving 13 bases between them. Germline assignment: CDR1 SGHAT and CDR2 FQNNGV.

V usage is TRBV2 and J usage is TRBJ2-5; D is undetermined. Germline V gene lookup returns CDR1 SNHLY and CDR2 FYNNEI. Trimming stripped 1 base from V and 2 bases from J, with 2 bases between. The CDR3 covers 12 residues. Here the CDR3 DNA reads TGTGCCAGCAGTGAAGTTCAAGAGACCCAGTACTTC. Translated: CASSEVQETQYF.

V gene TRBV29-1 combines with J gene TRBJ1-2; 7 bases agree with TRBD1. Germline-derived CDR1 and CDR2 are SQVTM and ANQGSEA. J was trimmed by 6 bases and V by 6 bases; bases with no gene match: 16. The CDR3 length is 15 residues. The DNA of the CDR3 is TGCAGCGTAGAAAGTCGACAGGGTATTTTTGATGGCTACACCTTC. This sequence encodes CSVESRQGIFDGYTF.

This CDR3 is CASSRGGRKPYEQYF. For the CDR3, the DNA is TGTGCCAGCAGTCGAGGAGGGAGAAAACCCTACGAGCAGTACTTC. The chain links TRBV13 to TRBJ2-7, with D possibly matching TRBD2 (6 bases). Looked up from germline, CDR1 is PRHDT and CDR2 is FYEKMQ (reference sequence). The CDR3 has 15 amino acids. Trimming took 6 bases from V and 2 from J, leaving 17 bases between them.

The chain is built from TRBV29-1 and TRBJ2-7; D perhaps matches TRBD2 (6 bases). Per germline, CDR1 SQVTM and CDR2 ANQGSEA. V gave up 6 bases and J gave up 3 bases, with 18 bases separating them. The CDR3 totals 14 residues. Here the CDR3 reads CSVQLGGWGYEQYF. Here the CDR3 DNA reads TGCAGCGTCCAACTCGGGGGTTGGGGCTACGAGCAGTACTTC.

The V gene is TRBV11-2, the J gene TRBJ2-7; 8 bases are shared with TRBD2. V dropped 2 bases and J dropped 5; count of bases not matched to a gene: 8. The germline CDR1 and CDR2 sequences are SGHAT and FQNNGV. The CDR3 loop spans 15 amino acids. CDR3 residues: CASSLISGSNHEQYF. The CDR3 DNA is TGTGCCAGCAGCTTAATCAGCGGGAGTAACCACGAGCAGTACTTC.

This clone came up a few times. The chain recombines TRBV15 with TRBJ1-4; a possible D gene is TRBD1 (5 bases). The CDR3 contains 16 residues. Per the germline V gene, CDR1 is LNHNV and CDR2 is YYDKDF (reference sequence). With 3 bases removed from V and 12 bases from J, the gap between germline ends came to 23 bases. CDR3 in DNA: TGTGCCACCAGCAGCTCCCTCAGGGTCTCCTCAGAGGAACTGTTTTTT. Protein product: CATSSSLRVSSEELFF. Complete variable domain (other parts from reference TRBV15 and TRBJ1-4): DAMVIQNPRYQVTQFGKPVTLSCSQTLNHNVMYWYQQKSSQAPKLLFHYYDKDFNNEADTPDNFQSRRPNTSFCFLDIRSPGLGDTAMYLCATSSSLRVSSEELFFGSGTQLSVL.

The CDR3 nucleotides read TGTGCCAGCAGTCCGTCCACAGGGGAGGCTATTTATGAGCAGTTCTTC. Amino acids: CASSPSTGEAIYEQFF. The rearrangement joins TRBV27 to TRBJ2-1, with D perhaps matching TRBD1 (7 bases). V lost 5 bases and J lost 8, with 22 bases in between. Germline loops: CDR1 MNHEY, CDR2 SMNVEV (reference sequence). The CDR3 has 16 residues.

The count of this clone is one. The chain has TRBV28 and TRBJ2-7; possibly TRBD1 or TRBD2 for D (6 bases each). Trimming cost V 6 bases and J 4 bases, with 16 bases left between them. CDR3 length equals 14 residues. CDR1 MDHEN and CDR2 SYDVKM come from the germline V gene. The CDR3 reads CASSPRGAGYEQYF. The CDR3 bases are TGTGCCAGCAGCCCGAGGGGGGCAGGATACGAGCAGTACTTC.

J is TRBJ2-5 and V is TRBV6-1; tentative D call: TRBD1 (6 bases). Trimming took off 8 bases at V and 14 bases at J, with 18 bases between the two ends. The CDR3 loop spans 11 amino acids. CDR1 is MNHNS and CDR2 is SASEGT in the germline V gene. The chain's CDR3 is CASGAGTLTYF. CDR3 bases: TGTGCCAGCGGAGCCGGGACACTTACTTACTTC.

With regard to this clone: Other DNA sequences from this sample encode an identical CDR3 as well. The V gene is TRBV27, the J gene TRBJ2-7, with D perhaps matching TRBD1 or TRBD2 (5 bases each). The germline V and J ends were trimmed by 4 bases and 2 bases, with 9 bases remaining between them. The CDR3 runs 13 residues. Germline V gives CDR1 MNHEY, CDR2 SMNVEV (reference sequence). The CDR3 nucleotides are TGTGCCAGCAGTTATGGGACCGCCTACGAGCAGTACTTC. It yields the protein CASSYGTAYEQYF.

A note on this clone: The sample contains more than one DNA sequence encoding this CDR3. V gene TRBV7-9 combines with J gene TRBJ2-7; D ambiguous. The CDR3 totals 12 residues. V lost 4 bases to trimming and J lost 3 bases, with 7 bases between them. Germline V gene lookup returns CDR1 SEHNR and CDR2 FQNEAQ (reference sequence). CDR3 in amino acids: CASSSGRYEQYF. CDR3 DNA sequence: TGTGCCAGCAGCTCCGGCCGCTACGAGCAGTACTTC.

The chain uses TRBV7-8 and TRBJ2-7, with 9 bases aligning to TRBD2. Losses at the gene ends were 3 bases for V and 5 bases for J; bases not matched to a gene: 17. This CDR3 region has 18 residues. The germline V gene encodes CDR1 SGHVS and CDR2 FQNEAQ. This CDR3 reads CASSFAFGVAGGPHEQYF. The CDR3 DNA follows: TGTGCCAGCAGCTTCGCATTTGGGGTGGCGGGAGGGCCCCACGAGCAGTACTTC.

The chain has TRBV7-2 and TRBJ2-7, with TRBD1 identical over 8 bases. Per the germline V gene, CDR1 is SGHTA and CDR2 is FQGNSA. The J segment lost 7 bases and the V segment lost 6 bases, leaving 8 bases of the junction unmatched. This CDR3 has 13 residues. The CDR3 loop is CASSRTGWREQYF. The CDR3 nucleotides are TGTGCCAGCAGTCGGACAGGGTGGCGAGAGCAGTACTTC.

This chain uses TRBV9 with TRBJ1-2; 8 bases are shared with TRBD1. There are 15 residues in the CDR3. Trimming took 3 bases from V and 5 from J; bases not matched to a gene: 9. Germline CDR1 and CDR2: SGDLS and YYNGEE. The CDR3 nucleotides are TGTGCCAGCAGCGAAGGGGACAGGTCGCGTTATGGCTACACCTTC. Translated, it gives CASSEGDRSRYGYTF.

V usage is TRBV6-5 and J usage is TRBJ2-3; D possibly corresponds to TRBD2 (7 bases). The CDR3 is made up of 15 amino acids. The germline gives CDR1 MNHEY, CDR2 SVGAGI. V lost 0 bases and J lost 6, with 13 bases in between. CDR3 bases: TGTGCCAGCAGTTACTCGGGGGGGCGTTGGGATACGCAGTATTTT. This sequence encodes CASSYSGGRWDTQYF.

Written as DNA, the CDR3 is TGTGCCAGCAGCAAAGCGCGGGTAGAGACCCAGTACTTC. Amino acids: CASSKARVETQYF. V gene TRBV21-1 combines with J gene TRBJ2-5; TRBD2 was called by the table and not checked on the DNA. TRBV21-1 is a known pseudogene. CDR3 size: 13 residues.

The chain couples TRBV15 to TRBJ2-7, with D possibly matching TRBD2 (6 bases). Per the germline V gene, CDR1 is LNHNV and CDR2 is YYDKDF (reference sequence). Trimming took off 1 base at V and 4 bases at J, with 8 bases between the two ends. The CDR3 has 13 residues. The CDR3 is CATSRGTTYEQYF. The CDR3 DNA reads TGTGCCACCAGCAGAGGGACTACTTACGAGCAGTACTTC.